This TCR beta chain stems from a study of technical replicates of blood from a few donors. Trimming pared 2 bases from V and 3 bases from J, leaving 8 bases between. The CDR3 runs 13 residues. Germline-derived CDR1 and CDR2 are SQVTM and ANQGSEA. Sequencing used immunoSEQ multiplex PCR; TCRdb keeps in-frame clones, though not all of them. The sample has tens of thousands of clones, 90% to 95% seen once. The receptor was isolated from a human donor in good health. What was sequenced was T cells isolated from PBMCs. The gene calls are TRBV29-1 and TRBJ2-1; D is unresolved. CDR3 sequence: CSVEPVRYNEQFF. Written as DNA, the CDR3 is TGCAGCGTTGAACCCGTCCGCTACAATGAGCAGTTCTTC.